This is a list of T cell receptor beta chains from one sample in a study of cytotoxic CD8 clonotypes in ibrutinib-treated CLL. TCRdb keeps only in-frame clones here, not all; method: immunoSEQ multiplex PCR. The sample yields 85,000 or so clones, roughly three quarters seen once. The specimen was PBMCs, collected after 12 months of ibrutinib treatment. The receptors were sampled from a human donor with chronic lymphocytic leukemia. CDR3s include the opening cysteine and the closing phenylalanine or tryptophan. D genes are given only for firm matches. Expanded clones get a size class; other rows say once, few or many, or leave the size out.

TRBJ1-2	once	-	TRBV4-2	TGTGCCAGCAGCCAGCGACCAGACTCCTTGGCCTTC	CASSQRPDSLAF
TRBJ2-5	-	TRBD1	TRBV9	TGTGCCAGCAGCTCGACAGGGGGAGAGACCCAGTACTTC	CASSSTGGETQYF
TRBJ2-2	-	-	TRBV5-4	TGTGCCAGCAGCCCCTCCCAGGCGGGCCGGAACACCGGGGAGCTGTTTTTT	CASSPSQAGRNTGELFF
TRBJ2-3	-	-	TRBV18	TGTGCCAGCTCACCACCCACCGGACGGCCCACAGATACGCAGTATTTT	CASSPPTGRPTDTQYF
TRBJ2-3	-	TRBD2	TRBV11-2	TGTGCCAGCAGCTTAGGGGCTAGCGGGATGGCAGATACGCAGTATTTT	CASSLGASGMADTQYF
TRBJ2-7	once	TRBD2	TRBV5-6	TGTGCCAGCAGCCCCCCAAGCGGGAGAGGCTACGAGCAGTACTTC	CASSPPSGRGYEQYF
TRBJ2-7	-	-	TRBV7-2	TGTGCCAGCAGCTTAGGACTAGTCTACGAGCAGTACTTC	CASSLGLVYEQYF
TRBJ1-6	-	-	TRBV2	TGTGCCAGCAAGGAAAGTAGGACCTATAATTCACCCCTCCACTTT	CASKESRTYNSPLHF
TRBJ2-7	-	-	TRBV7-6	TGTGCCAGCAGCCCGCCCCTAGGGCAGTACTTC	CASSPPLGQYF
TRBJ2-3	-	-	TRBV2	TGTGCCAGCAGGCCCGACCGGACACCCCACACAGATACGCAGTATTTT	CASRPDRTPHTDTQYF
TRBJ1-1	once	-	TRBV7-9	TGTGCCAGCGGAGGGGCAGGACGGGGGAACACTGAAGCTTTCTTT	CASGGAGRGNTEAFF
TRBJ1-1	few	-	TRBV7-3	TGTGCCAGCAGCTTAGACGGCTACACTGAAGCTTTCTTT	CASSLDGYTEAFF
TRBJ2-1	-	-	TRBV7-2	TGTGCCAGCAGCTTAGCGTATACAAGGGGCAATGAGCAGTTCTTC	CASSLAYTRGNEQFF
TRBJ2-7	-	-	TRBV2	TGTGCCAGCAGTTCACAGGGTTACGAGCAGTACTTC	CASSSQGYEQYF
TRBJ2-1	-	TRBD1	TRBV28	TGTGCCAGCTCCTCCGGGACAGGGGTCAATGAGCAGTTCTTC	CASSSGTGVNEQFF
TRBJ1-4	once	-	TRBV28	TGTGCCAGCAGTTTATGGCAGGGTTATTTTGAAAAACTGTTTTTT	CASSLWQGYFEKLFF
TRBJ2-6	-	TRBD1	TRBV18	TGTGCCACCGGGCGGGACAGGGCCTCTGGGGCCAACGTCCTGACTTTC	CATGRDRASGANVLTF
TRBJ1-5	-	TRBD1	TRBV10-3	TGTGCCTCACGACAGGGGGCTAGCAATCAGCCCCAGCATTTT	CASRQGASNQPQHF
TRBJ2-1	-	TRBD2	TRBV25-1	TGTGCCAGCAGTGCGGCGGGGGTCGGTGGAGGACACAATGAGCAGTTCTTC	CASSAAGVGGGHNEQFF
TRBJ2-5	few	-	TRBV4-2	TGTGCCAGCAGCCAAGATGGTGGAGGGAGGCAAGAGACCCAGTACTTC	CASSQDGGGRQETQYF
TRBJ2-7	-	TRBD1	TRBV6-6	TGTGCCAGCAGTTACGGGGGGACAGGGTACGAGCAGTACTTC	CASSYGGTGYEQYF
TRBJ2-6	-	-	TRBV19	TGTGCCAGTAGTATGGGAACTGGGGCCAACGTCCTGACTTTC	CASSMGTGANVLTF
TRBJ2-2	-	-	TRBV9	TGTGCCAGCAACCCCTCGAGCACCGGGGAGCTGTTTTTT	CASNPSSTGELFF
TRBJ2-3	once	TRBD2	TRBV7-2	TGTGCCAGCAGCTTCCCCCCCCCGAGACGGGGGGGCTGGGCAGATACGCAGTATTTT	CASSFPPPRRGGWADTQYF
TRBJ1-4	-	TRBD1	TRBV27	TGTGCCAGCAGTTCCAGGGGGGGTTGGGATGAAAAACTGTTTTTT	CASSSRGGWDEKLFF
TRBJ2-3	-	-	TRBV5-1	TGCGCCAGCAGCTCCTTGACGGCCCGGAAAGATACGCAGTATTTT	CASSSLTARKDTQYF
TRBJ1-2	-	-	TRBV27	TGTGCCAGCAGTTTAGGCCCGACGGTCAACTATGGCTACACCTTC	CASSLGPTVNYGYTF
TRBJ2-1	-	-	TRBV5-4	TGTGCCAGCAAGGGGGGAGTGGAGTACAATGAGCAGTTCTTC	CASKGGVEYNEQFF
TRBJ1-3	few	-	TRBV18	TGTGCCAGCTCACCACCATCTATACGCGACACCATATATTTT	CASSPPSIRDTIYF
TRBJ1-2	few	TRBD1	TRBV5-4	TGTGCCAGCAGCTTGGCCGGGACAGGGGCTAACTATGGCTACACCTTC	CASSLAGTGANYGYTF
TRBJ1-2	few	TRBD1	TRBV18	TGTGCCAGCTCACCTGGGACAGGGGATGTAGGCTATGGCTACACCTTC	CASSPGTGDVGYGYTF
TRBJ1-1	-	-	TRBV6-6	TGTGCCAGCAGTTACCCTGAGGGGGAAGCTTTCTTT	CASSYPEGEAFF
TRBJ1-1	few	-	TRBV6-5	TGTGCCAGCAGTTATTACAGGGACACTGAAGCTTTCTTT	CASSYYRDTEAFF
TRBJ1-2	few	-	TRBV7-9	TGTGCCAGCAGCACCCGGACAGCCGGCTACACCTTC	CASSTRTAGYTF
TRBJ1-1	-	-	TRBV28	TGTGCCAGCAGTCCCCCCGTAATTCAGGTGGGGACTGAAGCTTTCTTT	CASSPPVIQVGTEAFF
TRBJ1-1	-	TRBD1	TRBV4-2	TGTGCCAGCAGCCAAGTCCAGGGGGCGGTTTATACTGAAGCTTTCTTT	CASSQVQGAVYTEAFF
TRBJ1-5	-	TRBD1	TRBV6-1	TGTGCCAGCAGTACCACAGGGGAGCGCAATCAGCCCCAGCATTTT	CASSTTGERNQPQHF
TRBJ1-3	-	-	TRBV5-1	TGCGCCAGCAGCTTGAGTTCTTCTGGAAACACCATATATTTT	CASSLSSSGNTIYF
TRBJ2-3	-	TRBD1	TRBV5-1	TGCGCCAGCAGCTTGGGGGACAGGGAGGCAGATACGCAGTATTTT	CASSLGDREADTQYF
TRBJ1-5	once	-	TRBV28	TGTGCCAGCAGTTTCGTGGCGGAATATAGCAATCAGCCCCAGCATTTT	CASSFVAEYSNQPQHF
TRBJ2-5	-	TRBD1	TRBV6-1	TGTGCCAGCAGGCAACAGGGGGCGGGAGAGACCCAGTACTTC	CASRQQGAGETQYF
TRBJ2-5	-	TRBD2	TRBV29-1	TGCAGCGTCGGTGAGGCGGGGGGGGAGACCCAGTACTTC	CSVGEAGGETQYF
TRBJ2-2	once	-	TRBV5-1	TGCGCCAGCAGCTTGGTAGCCGGCCGGAACACCGGGGAGCTGTTTTTT	CASSLVAGRNTGELFF
TRBJ2-6	-	-	TRBV6-6	TGTGCCAGCAGGCGGCCGGCAGGTGGGGCCAACGTCCTGACTTTC	CASRRPAGGANVLTF
TRBJ2-1	-	TRBD2	TRBV28	TGTGCCAGCAGAGGGACTAGCGGGAGGGGCCCGAGCTCCTACAATGAGCAGTTCTTC	CASRGTSGRGPSSYNEQFF
TRBJ2-7	-	-	TRBV25-1	TGTGCCAGCACGCGGAGCTCCTACGAGCAGTACTTC	CASTRSSYEQYF
TRBJ1-2	-	-	TRBV28	TGTGCCAGCAGTTACCGGACGGGTAACTATGGCTACACCTTC	CASSYRTGNYGYTF
TRBJ2-7	few	-	TRBV18	TGTGCCAGCTCCTACCCCGGGACCACAAGCGGGCAGTACTTC	CASSYPGTTSGQYF
TRBJ1-2	-	-	TRBV7-9	TGTGCCAGCAGCTTACTCGGGAGGGATGGCTACACCTTC	CASSLLGRDGYTF
TRBJ1-1	-	-	TRBV5-1	TGCGCCAGCAGCTTGGTTGGGCAGGTGTATGCCGAAGCTTTCTTT	CASSLVGQVYAEAFF
TRBJ1-5	-	TRBD1	TRBV18	TGTGCCAGCTCACCAGAGCCCAGGACAGGAAGCAATCAGCCCCAGCATTTT	CASSPEPRTGSNQPQHF
TRBJ2-1	-	TRBD2	TRBV4-3	TGCGCCAGCAGCGCCGGGACTAGCGGGATTAATGAGCAGTTCTTC	CASSAGTSGINEQFF
TRBJ1-2	-	TRBD1	TRBV7-2	TGTGCCAGCAGCTTAGCGCCTGGACAGGGGGCCTATGGCTACACCTTC	CASSLAPGQGAYGYTF
TRBJ2-7	-	TRBD2	TRBV7-9	TGTGCCAGCAGTCTCGCCGGGGCGGGAGGCCACTACGAGCAGTACTTC	CASSLAGAGGHYEQYF